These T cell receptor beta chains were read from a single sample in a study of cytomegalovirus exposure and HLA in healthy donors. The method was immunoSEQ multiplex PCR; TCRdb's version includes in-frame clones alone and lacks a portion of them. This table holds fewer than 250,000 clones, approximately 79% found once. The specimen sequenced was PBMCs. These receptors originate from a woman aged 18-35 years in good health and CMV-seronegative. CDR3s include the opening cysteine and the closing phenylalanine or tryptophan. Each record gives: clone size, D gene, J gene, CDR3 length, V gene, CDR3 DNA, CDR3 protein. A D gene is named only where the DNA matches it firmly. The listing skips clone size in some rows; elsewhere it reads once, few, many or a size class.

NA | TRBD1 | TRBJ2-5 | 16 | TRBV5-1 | TGCGCCAGCAGCACCCGGACCGGGACAGGGCAAGAGACCCAGTACTTC | CASSTRTGTGQETQYF
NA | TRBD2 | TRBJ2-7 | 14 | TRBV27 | TGTGCCAGCAGTCTTGCGGAAGCGGGGACCGAGCAGTACTTC | CASSLAEAGTEQYF
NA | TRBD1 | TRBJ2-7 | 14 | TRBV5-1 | TGCGCCAGCAGCGGCAGACAGGGCTCCTACGAGCAGTACTTC | CASSGRQGSYEQYF
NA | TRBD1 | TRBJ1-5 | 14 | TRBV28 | TGTGCCAGCTGGGACAGGGCGGTGCCTCGGTACCAGCATTTT | CASWDRAVPRYQHF
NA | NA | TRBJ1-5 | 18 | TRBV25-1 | TGTGCCAGCTCCCCTAAAATTGGGGCGGGAGATAGCAATCAGCCCCAGCATTTT | CASSPKIGAGDSNQPQHF
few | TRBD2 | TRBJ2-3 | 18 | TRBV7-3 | TGTGCCAGCAGCCGATTCGGGACTAGCGGTTCTAGCACAGATACGCAGTATTTT | CASSRFGTSGSSTDTQYF
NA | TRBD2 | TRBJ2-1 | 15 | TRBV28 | TGTGCCTCCACACACACGGAAGCGGGGAACAATGAGCAGTTCTTC | CASTHTEAGNNEQFF
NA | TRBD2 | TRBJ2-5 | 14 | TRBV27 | TGTGCCAGTTCCGGGACTAGCGGCCAAGAGACCCAGTACTTC | CASSGTSGQETQYF
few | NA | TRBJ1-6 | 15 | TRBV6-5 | TGTGCCAGCAGTTACTGGACAGTCGTGAATTCACCCCTCCACTTT | CASSYWTVVNSPLHF
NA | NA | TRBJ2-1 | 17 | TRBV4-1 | TGCGCCAGCAGCCAAGTGGCTCACGGTCAGGATTACAATGAGCAGTTCTTC | CASSQVAHGQDYNEQFF
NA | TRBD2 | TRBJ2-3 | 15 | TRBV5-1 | TGCGCCAGCAGCTCCGGGGGGACTAGCACAGATACGCAGTATTTT | CASSSGGTSTDTQYF
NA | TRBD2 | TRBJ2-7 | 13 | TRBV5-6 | TGTGCCAGCAGTCGTCTAGCGGGGCGGGAGCAGTACTTC | CASSRLAGREQYF
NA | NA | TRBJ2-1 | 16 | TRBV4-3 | TGCGCCAGCAGCCAAGACTCATCGGGGAGTAATTTTGAGCAGTTCTTC | CASSQDSSGSNFEQFF
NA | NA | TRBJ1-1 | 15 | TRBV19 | TGTGCCAGTAGTATCGGGGGGGTTAAGAACACTGAAGCTTTCTTT | CASSIGGVKNTEAFF
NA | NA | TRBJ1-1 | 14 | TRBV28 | TGTGCCCTCGGACAGCAACTTCCCGGGCTGGCAGCTTTCTTT | CALGQQLPGLAAFF
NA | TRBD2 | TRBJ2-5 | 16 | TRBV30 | TGTGCCTGGAGTCCGGGACTAGCGGGAGTGTCAGAGACCCAGTACTTC | CAWSPGLAGVSETQYF
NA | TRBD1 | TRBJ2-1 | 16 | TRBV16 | TGTGCCAGCAGCCAATCACTCGGACAGGATTACAATGAGCAGTTCTTC | CASSQSLGQDYNEQFF
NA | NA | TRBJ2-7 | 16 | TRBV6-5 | TGTGCCAGCAGTTACTCCTCAGGGGCCATATCCTACGAGCAGTACTTC | CASSYSSGAISYEQYF
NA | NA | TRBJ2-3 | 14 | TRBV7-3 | TGTGCCAGCAGCTTAAGGGCTAGCACAGATACGCAGTATTTT | CASSLRASTDTQYF
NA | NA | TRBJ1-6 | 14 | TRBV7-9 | TGTGCCAGCAGCCCAGGGGCTTCCAATTCACCCCTCCACTTT | CASSPGASNSPLHF
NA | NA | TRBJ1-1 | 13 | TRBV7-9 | TGTGCCAGCAGCTGGTCAGAGGGAAACGAAGCTTTCTTT | CASSWSEGNEAFF
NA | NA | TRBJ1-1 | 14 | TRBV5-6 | TGTGCCAGCAGCTTTTTCGGGGTGGGCCCTGAAGCTTTCTTT | CASSFFGVGPEAFF
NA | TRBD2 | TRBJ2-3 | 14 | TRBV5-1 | TGCGCCAGCATCGGACTAGCGGGGGAAGATACGCAGTATTTT | CASIGLAGEDTQYF
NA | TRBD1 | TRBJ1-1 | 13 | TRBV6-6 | TGTGCCAGCAGGCAACAGGGGGCCACTGAAGCTTTCTTT | CASRQQGATEAFF
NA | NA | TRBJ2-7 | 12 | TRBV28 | TGTGCCAGCAGACAGGGTTCCTACGAGCAGTACTTC | CASRQGSYEQYF
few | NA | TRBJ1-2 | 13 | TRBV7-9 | TGTTCCAGCAGCTTTCCGGGATACTATGGCTACACCTTC | CSSSFPGYYGYTF
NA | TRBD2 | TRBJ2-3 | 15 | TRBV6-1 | TGTGCCAGCAATCACGGGACTAGCGATGGGGATACGCAGTATTTT | CASNHGTSDGDTQYF
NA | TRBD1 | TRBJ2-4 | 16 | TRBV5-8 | TGTGCCAGCAGCCAGTGGACAGGTGCGGCCAAAAACATTCAGTACTTC | CASSQWTGAAKNIQYF
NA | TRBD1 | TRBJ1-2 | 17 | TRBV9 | TGTGCCAGCAGCCCAGGGGGTGAGGGGCGATTCAACTATGGCTACACCTTC | CASSPGGEGRFNYGYTF
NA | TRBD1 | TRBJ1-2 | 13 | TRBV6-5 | TGTGCCAGCAGATTGACAGGGTCTCCTGGCTACACCTTC | CASRLTGSPGYTF
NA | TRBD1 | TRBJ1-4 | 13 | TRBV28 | TGTGCCAGCAGAGAGGGGGCAGGTGAAAAACTGTTTTTT | CASREGAGEKLFF
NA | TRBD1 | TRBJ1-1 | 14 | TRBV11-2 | TGTGCCAGCAGAGGGACAGGGGGTGAGACTGAAGCTTTCTTT | CASRGTGGETEAFF
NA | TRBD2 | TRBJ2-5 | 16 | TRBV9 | TGTGCCAGCAGCGTAGCTGAGCGGGGGGCACAAGAGACCCAGTACTTC | CASSVAERGAQETQYF
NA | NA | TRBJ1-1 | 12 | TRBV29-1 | TGCAGCGTTGAGGAGGGAAGGGCTGAAGCTTTCTTT | CSVEEGRAEAFF
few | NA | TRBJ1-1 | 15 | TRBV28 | TGTGCCAGCAGTCTAGGGACACCCTTCGGGACTGAAGCTTTCTTT | CASSLGTPFGTEAFF
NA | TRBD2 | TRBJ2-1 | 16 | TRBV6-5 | TGTGCCAGCAGTTACTCCCGACTAGCGCGAGACAATGAGCAGTTCTTC | CASSYSRLARDNEQFF
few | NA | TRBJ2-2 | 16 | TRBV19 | TGTGCCAGTAGTGTAGACACTGCCTCTAACACCGGGGAGCTGTTTTTT | CASSVDTASNTGELFF
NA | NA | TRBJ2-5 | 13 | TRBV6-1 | TGTGCCAGCAGACGGGGGACCGAAGAGACCCAGTACTTC | CASRRGTEETQYF
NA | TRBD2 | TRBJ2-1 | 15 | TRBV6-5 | TGTGCCAGCAGTTACGGACTAGGTGGCTACAATGAGCAGTTCTTC | CASSYGLGGYNEQFF
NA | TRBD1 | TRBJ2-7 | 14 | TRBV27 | TGTGCCAGCAGTCCGGGACAGGGGCCCTACGAGCAGTACTTC | CASSPGQGPYEQYF
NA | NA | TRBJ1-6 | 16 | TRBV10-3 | TGTGCCATCAGCGACTCAGGGACACTTAATAATTCACCCCTCCACTTT | CAISDSGTLNNSPLHF
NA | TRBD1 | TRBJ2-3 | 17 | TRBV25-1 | TGTGCCAGCAGTGAAGAAAAACAGGGGGCTAGCACAGATACGCAGTATTTT | CASSEEKQGASTDTQYF
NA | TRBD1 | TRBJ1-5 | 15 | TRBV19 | TGTGCCAGTAGTCGGGACAGTCTTAGCAATCAGCCCCAGCATTTT | CASSRDSLSNQPQHF
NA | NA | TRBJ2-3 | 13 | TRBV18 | TGTGCCAGCTCACCATCCGGTCAAGATACGCAGTATTTT | CASSPSGQDTQYF
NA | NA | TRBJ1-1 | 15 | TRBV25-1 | TGTGCCAGCAGCCCAGCCGGGAGTCCGAACACTGAAGCTTTCTTT | CASSPAGSPNTEAFF
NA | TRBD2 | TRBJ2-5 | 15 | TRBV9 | TGTGCCAGTGCACCTGGCGGGGGAGTTCGAGAGACCCAGTACTTC | CASAPGGGVRETQYF